The T cell receptor (beta chain) described here comes from a study of immune characteristics of hereditary and idiopathic chronic pancreatitis. For the study in its entirety: The study profiled local pancreatic immune cells and TCRbeta repertoires in hereditary and idiopathic chronic pancreatitis compared with control organ donor pancreases. TCRbeta sequencing included roughly five control pancreases, about seven pancreases with hereditary chronic pancreatitis and roughly 6 pancreases with idiopathic chronic pancreatitis. The gDNA-based approach was selected because minimal in vitro experimental manipulation of pancreas-infiltrating T cells was involved.

Patients undergoing total pancreatectomy with islet autotransplantation (TPIAT) were the source of the chronic pancreatitis pancreas tissue. None of the chronic pancreatitis patients included in the study had a known history of diabetes. For TCRbeta sequencing, genomic DNA was extracted directly from bulk pancreas tissue without sorting T cells. Pancreas tissues from patients and organ donors were collected consecutively at two US centers. The paper as a whole reports these results and caveats: Among about 13 chronic pancreatitis patients, a positive correlation was found between numbers of productive TCR rearrangements and disease severity scores. Both chronic pancreatitis groups showed significantly increased TCRbeta repertoire diversity and reduced clonality versus controls. The study did not include chronic pancreatitis caused by alcohol use. Vbeta-Jbeta gene family usage, including TRBV10, TRBV19, TRBV23 and TRBV5, differed between hereditary and idiopathic chronic pancreatitis. Because patient tissue could be obtained only at the time of TPIAT, differences in disease duration may have affected the immune findings.

Judged by its sample share, this clone qualifies as medium-sized (0.01 to 0.1%). Its target antigen remains unknown. The record has no base qualities; no much larger clone is one base away. Preparation of the library involved the immunoSEQ multiplex PCR assay. The TCRbeta CDR3 region and adjacent sequences were amplified and sequenced from pancreatic genomic DNA. As for the original processing: Repertoire diversity was measured as a mean normalized Shannon-Wiener index, alongside productive clonality and productive rearrangement counts. The nonparametric Mann-Whitney U test was used to compare repertoire metrics between controls and chronic pancreatitis. Shared clonotypes were defined as CDR3beta sequences with identical amino acid composition and length across subjects. Sourced from immuneACCESS, this table was stored by TCRdb with only in-frame sequences that have V and J called. A share of the clones is absent; for the studies checked, an unresolved V gene accounts for under half, and the remainder has no known explanation. V and J calls and clone size come straight from that table; D and trimming were deduced from the DNA. Recorded for this sample are 11,000 to 15,000 clones; around 70% of them occurred a single time. Of the sample, 14% falls within the top ten clones.

For this chain, trimming is 6 bases at the V end and 7 bases at the J end, and the number of junction bases without a gene match is 5. The CDR3 runs 13 residues from the cysteine to the phenylalanine. CDR3 DNA only is kept here, 39 bases in frame from base 1. This clonotype was sampled from a human donor with chronic pancreatitis. The chain joins TRBV12-3 or TRBV12-4 to TRBJ2-1; TRBD1 fits 8 bases in the junction. The sequencing input was pancreas tissue with hereditary chronic pancreatitis. The DNA is as follows: TGTGCCAGCAGCCTATGGACAGGGAATGAGCAGTTCTTC. Its product reads: CASSLWTGNEQFF.